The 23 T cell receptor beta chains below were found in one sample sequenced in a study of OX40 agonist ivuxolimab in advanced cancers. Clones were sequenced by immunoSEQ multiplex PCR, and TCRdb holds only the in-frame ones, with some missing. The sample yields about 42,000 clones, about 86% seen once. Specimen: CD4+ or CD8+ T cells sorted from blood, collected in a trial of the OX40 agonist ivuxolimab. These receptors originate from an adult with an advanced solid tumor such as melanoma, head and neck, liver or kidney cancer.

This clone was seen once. The CDR3 loop is CASSFNNQPQHF. The CDR3 DNA sequence: TGTGCCAGCAGCTTTAACAATCAGCCCCAGCATTTT. This rearrangement joins TRBV11-2 to TRBJ1-5; D gene unclear. The CDR3 consists of 12 residues. V lost 3 bases and J 3 bases, leaving 3 bases between the germline ends. Germline-derived CDR1 and CDR2 are SGHAT and FQNNGV.

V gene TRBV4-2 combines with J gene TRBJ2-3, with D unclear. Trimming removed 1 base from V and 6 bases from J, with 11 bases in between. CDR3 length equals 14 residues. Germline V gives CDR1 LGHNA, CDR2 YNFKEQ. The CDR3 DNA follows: TGTGCCAGCAGCCAAGCCGGAGATACTGATACGCAGTATTTT. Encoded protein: CASSQAGDTDTQYF.

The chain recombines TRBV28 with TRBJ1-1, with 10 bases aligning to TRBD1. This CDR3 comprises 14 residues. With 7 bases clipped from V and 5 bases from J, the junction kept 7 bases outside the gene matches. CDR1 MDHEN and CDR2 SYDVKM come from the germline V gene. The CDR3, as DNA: TGTGCCAGCACCCGGGACAGGGGCGGTACTGAAGCTTTCTTT. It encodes CASTRDRGGTEAFF.

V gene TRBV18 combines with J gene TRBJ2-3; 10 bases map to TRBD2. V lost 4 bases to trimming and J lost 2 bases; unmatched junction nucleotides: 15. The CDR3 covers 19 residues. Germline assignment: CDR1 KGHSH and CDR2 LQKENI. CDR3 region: CASSRIPYSGTSDTDTQYF. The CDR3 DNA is TGTGCCAGCTCACGAATACCCTACTCCGGGACTAGCGACACAGATACGCAGTATTTT.

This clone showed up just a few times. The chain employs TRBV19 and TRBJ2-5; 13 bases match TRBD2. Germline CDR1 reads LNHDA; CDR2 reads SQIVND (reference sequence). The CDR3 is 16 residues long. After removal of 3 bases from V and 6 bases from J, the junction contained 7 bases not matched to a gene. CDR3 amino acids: CASSISTSGGLKTQYF. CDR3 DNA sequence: TGTGCCAGTAGTATCTCGACTAGCGGGGGGTTAAAGACCCAGTACTTC.

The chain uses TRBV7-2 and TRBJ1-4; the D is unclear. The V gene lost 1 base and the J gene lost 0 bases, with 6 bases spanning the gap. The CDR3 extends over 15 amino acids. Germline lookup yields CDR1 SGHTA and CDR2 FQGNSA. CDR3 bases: TGTGCCAGCAGCTTAGTGGCGGCAACTAATGAAAAACTGTTTTTT. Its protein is CASSLVAATNEKLFF.

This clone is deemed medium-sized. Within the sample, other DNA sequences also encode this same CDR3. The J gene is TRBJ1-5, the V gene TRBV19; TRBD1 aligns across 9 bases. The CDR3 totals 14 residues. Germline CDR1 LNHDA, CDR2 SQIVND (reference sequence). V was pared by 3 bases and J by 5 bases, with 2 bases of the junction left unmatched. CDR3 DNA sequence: TGTGCCAGTAGTATTTGGACAGGGGATCAGCCCCAGCATTTT. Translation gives CASSIWTGDQPQHF. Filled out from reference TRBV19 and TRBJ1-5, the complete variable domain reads DGGITQSPKYLFRKEGQNVTLSCEQNLNHDAMYWYRQDPGQGLRLIYYSQIVNDFQKGDIAEGYSVSREKKESFPLTVTSAQKNPTAFYLCASSIWTGDQPQHFGDGTRLSIL.

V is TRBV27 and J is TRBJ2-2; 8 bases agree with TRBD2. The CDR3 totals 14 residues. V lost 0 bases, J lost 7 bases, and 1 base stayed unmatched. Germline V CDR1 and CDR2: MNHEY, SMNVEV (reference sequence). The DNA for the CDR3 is TGTGCCAGCAGTTTATCCACTAGCGGCGGGGAGCTGTTTTTT. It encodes CASSLSTSGGELFF.

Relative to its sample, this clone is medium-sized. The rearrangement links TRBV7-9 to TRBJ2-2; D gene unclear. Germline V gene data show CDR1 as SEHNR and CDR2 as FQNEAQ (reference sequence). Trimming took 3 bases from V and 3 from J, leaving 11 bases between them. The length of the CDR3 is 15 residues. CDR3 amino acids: CASSFVDGDTGELFF. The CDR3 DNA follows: TGTGCCAGCAGCTTCGTCGACGGCGACACCGGGGAGCTGTTTTTT.

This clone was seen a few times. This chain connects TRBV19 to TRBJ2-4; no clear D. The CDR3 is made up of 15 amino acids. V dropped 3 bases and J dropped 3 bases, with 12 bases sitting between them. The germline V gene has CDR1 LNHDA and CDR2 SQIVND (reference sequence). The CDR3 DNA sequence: TGTGCCAGTAGTATCCAGGCTGTGGGCAAAAACATTCAGTACTTC. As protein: CASSIQAVGKNIQYF.

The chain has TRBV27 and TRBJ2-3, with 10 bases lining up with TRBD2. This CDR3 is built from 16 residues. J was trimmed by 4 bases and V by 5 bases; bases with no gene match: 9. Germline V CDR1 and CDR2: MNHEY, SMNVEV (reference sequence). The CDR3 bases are TGTGCCAGCAGTCAGCTTAGCGGGGGGTTCGCAGATACGCAGTATTTT. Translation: CASSQLSGGFADTQYF.

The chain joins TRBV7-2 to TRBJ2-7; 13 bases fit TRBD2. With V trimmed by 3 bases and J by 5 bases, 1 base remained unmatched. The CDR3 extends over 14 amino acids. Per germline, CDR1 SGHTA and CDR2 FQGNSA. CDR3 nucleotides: TGTGCCAGCAGCTTCACTAGCGGGGGGGACGAGCAGTACGTC. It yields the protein CASSFTSGGDEQYV.

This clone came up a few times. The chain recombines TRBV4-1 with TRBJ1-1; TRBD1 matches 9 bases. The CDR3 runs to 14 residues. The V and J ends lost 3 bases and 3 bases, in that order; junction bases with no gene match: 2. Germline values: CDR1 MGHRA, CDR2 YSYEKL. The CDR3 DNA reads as TGCGCCAGCAGCCAGGGACAGGGTTACACTGAAGCTTTCTTT. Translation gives CASSQGQGYTEAFF.

CDR3 sequence: CASSLWDPSTDTQYF. The CDR3 region has the DNA TGCGCCAGCAGCCTGTGGGACCCGAGCACAGATACGCAGTATTTT. This chain joins TRBV5-1 and TRBJ2-3; D may match TRBD1 or TRBD2 (5 bases each). Trimming removed 4 bases at V and 0 bases at J, with 12 bases between. The CDR3 extends over 15 amino acids. CDR1 and CDR2 from the germline V gene are SGHRS and YFSETQ.

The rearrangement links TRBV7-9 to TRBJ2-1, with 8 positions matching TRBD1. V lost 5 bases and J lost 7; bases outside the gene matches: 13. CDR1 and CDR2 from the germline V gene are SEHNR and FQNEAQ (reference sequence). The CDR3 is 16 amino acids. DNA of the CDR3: TGTGCCAGCAGCCAAGAATTAGGACAGGGTGAGAATGAGCAGTTCTTC. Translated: CASSQELGQGENEQFF.

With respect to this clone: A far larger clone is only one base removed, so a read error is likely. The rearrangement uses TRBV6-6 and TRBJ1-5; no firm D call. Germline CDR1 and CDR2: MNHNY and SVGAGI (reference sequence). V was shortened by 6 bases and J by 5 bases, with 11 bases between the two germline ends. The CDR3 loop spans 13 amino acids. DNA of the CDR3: TGTGCCAGCAGCCAAGAAAGCGATCAGCCCCAGCATTTT. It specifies CASSQESDQPQHF.

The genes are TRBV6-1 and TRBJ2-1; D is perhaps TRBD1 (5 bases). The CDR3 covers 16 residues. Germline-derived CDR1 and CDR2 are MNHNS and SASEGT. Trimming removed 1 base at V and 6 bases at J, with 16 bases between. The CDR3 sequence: CASSEELGALGNEQFF. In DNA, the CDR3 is TGTGCCAGCAGTGAAGAGCTTGGGGCTTTGGGCAATGAGCAGTTCTTC.

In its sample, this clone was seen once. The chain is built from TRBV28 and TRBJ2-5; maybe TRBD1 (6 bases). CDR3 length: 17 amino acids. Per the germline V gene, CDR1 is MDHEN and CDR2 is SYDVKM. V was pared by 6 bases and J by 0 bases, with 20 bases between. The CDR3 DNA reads TGTGCCAGCAGAAAATATCCGGGACAAGGTTACCAAGAGACCCAGTACTTC. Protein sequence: CASRKYPGQGYQETQYF.

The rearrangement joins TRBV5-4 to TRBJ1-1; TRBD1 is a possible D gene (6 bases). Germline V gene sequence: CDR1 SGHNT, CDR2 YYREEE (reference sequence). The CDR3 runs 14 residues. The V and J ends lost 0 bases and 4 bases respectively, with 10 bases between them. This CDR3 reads CASSLAPDSTEAFF. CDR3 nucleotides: TGTGCCAGCAGCTTGGCCCCGGACAGCACTGAAGCTTTCTTT.

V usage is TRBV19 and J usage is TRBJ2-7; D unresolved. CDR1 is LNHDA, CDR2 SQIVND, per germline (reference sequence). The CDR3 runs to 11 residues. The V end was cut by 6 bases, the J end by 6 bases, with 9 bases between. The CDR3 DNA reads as TGTGCCAGTAGGGCAGGTCCCGAGCAGTACTTC. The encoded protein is CASRAGPEQYF.

Written as DNA, the CDR3 is TGTGCCAGCAGTTTAGGAGCCTTCACTGAAGCTTTCTTT. Its translation: CASSLGAFTEAFF. The V and J genes are TRBV27 and TRBJ1-1; the D is unclear. The V gene lost 2 bases and the J gene lost 4 bases, with 8 bases spanning the gap. The germline CDR1 and CDR2 sequences are MNHEY and SMNVEV (reference sequence). This CDR3 contains 13 residues.

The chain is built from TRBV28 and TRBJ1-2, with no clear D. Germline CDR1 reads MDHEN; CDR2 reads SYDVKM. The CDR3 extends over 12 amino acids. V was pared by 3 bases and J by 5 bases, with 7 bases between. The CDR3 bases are TGTGCCAGCAGTTTTAGGAAATATGGCTACACCTTC. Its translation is CASSFRKYGYTF.

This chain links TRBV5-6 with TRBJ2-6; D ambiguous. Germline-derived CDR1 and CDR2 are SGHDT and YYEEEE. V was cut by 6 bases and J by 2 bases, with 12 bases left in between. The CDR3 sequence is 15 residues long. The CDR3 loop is CASNPRRTGANVLTF. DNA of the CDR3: TGTGCCAGCAACCCCAGGAGAACTGGGGCCAACGTCCTGACTTTC.